What follows describes a single TCR beta chain. This sample is part of a study of blood T cell repertoires in COVID-19. Overall study context: The samples span acute and convalescent COVID-19 from the United States, Italy and Spain. Sources were T cells, B-cell-depleted T cells, or PBMCs; the material itself was cDNA or gDNA.

Germline-derived CDR1 and CDR2 are LNHDA and SQIVND (reference sequence). The CDR3 is 13 amino acids. Trimming removed 3 bases from V and 7 bases from J, with 12 bases in between. In the original workflow: From reference gene primer amplification, estimates of nucleated cell counts were derived. Here immunoSEQ multiplex PCR was the method, and the copy in TCRdb shows in-frame clones only, minus some. V, J and clone size derive from that table, while D and trimming were established from the DNA sequence. The sample includes under 90,000 clones, roughly four fifths of them seen just once. V is TRBV19 and J is TRBJ1-2; TRBD1 is a possible D gene (6 bases). This TCR was sampled from a man older than 75 with acute or convalescent COVID-19. Sequencing was performed on peripheral blood. Here the CDR3 DNA reads TGTGCCAGTAGTATTTCAGACAGGACTGGCTACACCTTC. Protein product: CASSISDRTGYTF.